The sequence of this T cell receptor (beta chain) was determined in a study of T cells in Graves' hyperthyroidism and ophthalmopathy. Points from the study as a whole: The blood repertoire included most of the expanded thyroid clonotypes above 0.001.

This clonotype was seen ten or more times. The antigen is not known. Patients were excluded for uncontrolled infection, other autoimmune disease, pregnancy or lactation. This sample holds PBMCs from roughly 10 ml fresh peripheral blood. The investigators amplified TCR beta CDR3 regions from RNA transcripts. HTBI primers were the set used in a first-round RT-PCR of the TCR CDR3. TCRdb analysed the multiplex PCR reads with MiXCR anew, one entry per CDR3 protein. Among roughly 560,000 distinct CDR3 sequences, roughly 15% were seen once, and the ten largest hold 4% to 5.5%. Trimming removed 1 base at V and 7 bases at J, with 14 bases between. The CDR3 sequence is 15 residues long. From germline, CDR1 is LGHDT and CDR2 YNNKEL (reference sequence).

Sequenced: blood. The chain is built from TRBV3-1 and TRBJ1-5, with D possibly TRBD1 on 5 matching bases. This TCR derives from a woman in her thirties or forties with Graves' ophthalmopathy. The CDR3 spells CASSQGGSGYQPQHF. The CDR3, as DNA: TGTGCCAGCAGCCAAGGGGGGTCCGGTTACCAGCCCCAGCATTTT.